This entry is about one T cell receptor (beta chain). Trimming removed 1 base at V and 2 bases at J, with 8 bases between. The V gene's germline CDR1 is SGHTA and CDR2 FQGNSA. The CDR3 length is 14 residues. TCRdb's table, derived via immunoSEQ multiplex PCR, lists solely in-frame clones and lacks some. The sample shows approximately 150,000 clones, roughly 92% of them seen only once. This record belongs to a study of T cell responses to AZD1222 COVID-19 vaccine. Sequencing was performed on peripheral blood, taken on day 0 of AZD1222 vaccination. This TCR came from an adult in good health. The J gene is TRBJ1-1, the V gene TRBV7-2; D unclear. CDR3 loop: CASSLVQENTEAFF. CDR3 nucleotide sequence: TGTGCCAGCAGCTTAGTCCAGGAAAACACTGAAGCTTTCTTT.